The rows below give T cell receptor beta chains drawn from one sample of a study of graft-versus-host responses after intestinal transplantation. Sequencing was performed with immunoSEQ multiplex PCR; in TCRdb, only in-frame clones are kept and a portion is missing. Among more than 45,000 clones, about 90% were seen once, and the ten largest hold about 2.9%. Here the sequenced sample was PBMCs, taken about 4 months after intestinal transplantation. Every receptor here comes from a human patient who received an intestinal transplant, so some T cells may come from the graft donor. Both conserved end residues are part of each CDR3. Size is omitted from some rows. Given values are once, few, many or a class for expanded clones.

j_call: TRBJ2-1
v_call: TRBV27
clone_size: NA
cdr3_aa: CASKDGAGVHEQFF

j_call: TRBJ2-5
v_call: TRBV10-3
clone_size: NA
cdr3_aa: CAISAASGGRETQYF

j_call: TRBJ2-3
v_call: TRBV7-6
clone_size: NA
cdr3_aa: CASSSGLAEDTQYF

j_call: TRBJ1-2
v_call: TRBV30
clone_size: NA
cdr3_aa: CAWSAQTGWYGYTF

j_call: TRBJ2-2
v_call: TRBV11-3
clone_size: NA
cdr3_aa: CASSPRNTGELFF

j_call: TRBJ2-3
v_call: TRBV28
clone_size: few
cdr3_aa: CASTAGGHTDTQYF

j_call: TRBJ1-5
v_call: TRBV2
clone_size: NA
cdr3_aa: CASSEEINQPQHF

j_call: TRBJ2-3
v_call: TRBV7-9
clone_size: NA
cdr3_aa: CASSTRYLDTQYF

j_call: TRBJ2-7
v_call: TRBV28
clone_size: few
cdr3_aa: CASSLSGPPPGQSSYEQYF

j_call: TRBJ1-4
v_call: TRBV27
clone_size: NA
cdr3_aa: CASSSGPATNEKLFF

j_call: TRBJ2-5
v_call: TRBV11-2
clone_size: NA
cdr3_aa: CASSFWRQETQYF

j_call: TRBJ2-1
v_call: TRBV9
clone_size: NA
cdr3_aa: CASSARDTLSYNEQFF

j_call: TRBJ2-3
v_call: TRBV28
clone_size: NA
cdr3_aa: CASSLRGSGPSTDTQYF

j_call: TRBJ2-7
v_call: TRBV4-1
clone_size: NA
cdr3_aa: CASSQVGQTYEQYF

j_call: TRBJ1-2
v_call: TRBV5-1
clone_size: few
cdr3_aa: CASSLAGGGYGYTF

j_call: TRBJ2-7
v_call: TRBV5-1
clone_size: NA
cdr3_aa: CASSSQGPGEQYF

j_call: TRBJ2-7
v_call: TRBV5-1
clone_size: NA
cdr3_aa: CASSLVWTSSYEQYF

j_call: TRBJ2-1
v_call: TRBV30
clone_size: once
cdr3_aa: CAWSPGLVFSYNEQFF

j_call: TRBJ2-7
v_call: TRBV19
clone_size: NA
cdr3_aa: CASSAGPGPYEQYF

j_call: TRBJ2-2
v_call: TRBV5-1
clone_size: NA
cdr3_aa: CASSFRSVDTGELFF

j_call: TRBJ2-7
v_call: TRBV7-2
clone_size: NA
cdr3_aa: CASSQSGGRSYEQYF

j_call: TRBJ2-5
v_call: TRBV5-1
clone_size: once
cdr3_aa: CASQTQGAETQYF

j_call: TRBJ2-7
v_call: TRBV28
clone_size: once
cdr3_aa: CASTGAYEQYF

j_call: TRBJ2-7
v_call: TRBV2
clone_size: NA
cdr3_aa: CASSEGQGGSYEQYF

j_call: TRBJ2-3
v_call: TRBV27
clone_size: NA
cdr3_aa: CASSQDRLGIADTQYF

j_call: TRBJ1-4
v_call: TRBV19
clone_size: few
cdr3_aa: CASSMEGAREKLFF

j_call: TRBJ2-1
v_call: TRBV11-2
clone_size: NA
cdr3_aa: CASSLDTANEQFF

j_call: TRBJ2-5
v_call: TRBV28
clone_size: NA
cdr3_aa: CASSLEETQYF

j_call: TRBJ2-2
v_call: TRBV11-3
clone_size: NA
cdr3_aa: CASSLLASGTGELFF

j_call: TRBJ2-7
v_call: TRBV4-1
clone_size: NA
cdr3_aa: CASSQDLTGIYEQYF

j_call: TRBJ1-1
v_call: TRBV19
clone_size: NA
cdr3_aa: CASRGRIEAFF

j_call: TRBJ2-1
v_call: TRBV5-1
clone_size: NA
cdr3_aa: CASRESGNEQFF

j_call: TRBJ1-6
v_call: TRBV6-6
clone_size: NA
cdr3_aa: CASVQGAYNSPLHF

j_call: TRBJ2-5
v_call: TRBV7-9
clone_size: NA
cdr3_aa: CASSGSGEETQYF

j_call: TRBJ1-3
v_call: TRBV9
clone_size: NA
cdr3_aa: CASSARYSSGNTIYF

j_call: TRBJ2-3
v_call: TRBV4-2
clone_size: NA
cdr3_aa: CASSSSTASTDTQYF

j_call: TRBJ2-2
v_call: TRBV19
clone_size: NA
cdr3_aa: CASSPWRGTSGLRELFF

j_call: TRBJ2-7
v_call: TRBV15
clone_size: NA
cdr3_aa: CATSRRHSSYEQYF

j_call: TRBJ2-1
v_call: TRBV6-5
clone_size: NA
cdr3_aa: CASSYLAGSYNEQFF

j_call: TRBJ2-1
v_call: TRBV5-1
clone_size: NA
cdr3_aa: CASSLGTSPNEQFF

j_call: TRBJ2-7
v_call: TRBV5-4
clone_size: NA
cdr3_aa: CASSSGTGGEQYF

j_call: TRBJ1-5
v_call: TRBV10-3
clone_size: NA
cdr3_aa: CAISEGGQGGSPQHF

j_call: TRBJ2-1
v_call: TRBV9
clone_size: NA
cdr3_aa: CASSVVGLAGDGEQFF